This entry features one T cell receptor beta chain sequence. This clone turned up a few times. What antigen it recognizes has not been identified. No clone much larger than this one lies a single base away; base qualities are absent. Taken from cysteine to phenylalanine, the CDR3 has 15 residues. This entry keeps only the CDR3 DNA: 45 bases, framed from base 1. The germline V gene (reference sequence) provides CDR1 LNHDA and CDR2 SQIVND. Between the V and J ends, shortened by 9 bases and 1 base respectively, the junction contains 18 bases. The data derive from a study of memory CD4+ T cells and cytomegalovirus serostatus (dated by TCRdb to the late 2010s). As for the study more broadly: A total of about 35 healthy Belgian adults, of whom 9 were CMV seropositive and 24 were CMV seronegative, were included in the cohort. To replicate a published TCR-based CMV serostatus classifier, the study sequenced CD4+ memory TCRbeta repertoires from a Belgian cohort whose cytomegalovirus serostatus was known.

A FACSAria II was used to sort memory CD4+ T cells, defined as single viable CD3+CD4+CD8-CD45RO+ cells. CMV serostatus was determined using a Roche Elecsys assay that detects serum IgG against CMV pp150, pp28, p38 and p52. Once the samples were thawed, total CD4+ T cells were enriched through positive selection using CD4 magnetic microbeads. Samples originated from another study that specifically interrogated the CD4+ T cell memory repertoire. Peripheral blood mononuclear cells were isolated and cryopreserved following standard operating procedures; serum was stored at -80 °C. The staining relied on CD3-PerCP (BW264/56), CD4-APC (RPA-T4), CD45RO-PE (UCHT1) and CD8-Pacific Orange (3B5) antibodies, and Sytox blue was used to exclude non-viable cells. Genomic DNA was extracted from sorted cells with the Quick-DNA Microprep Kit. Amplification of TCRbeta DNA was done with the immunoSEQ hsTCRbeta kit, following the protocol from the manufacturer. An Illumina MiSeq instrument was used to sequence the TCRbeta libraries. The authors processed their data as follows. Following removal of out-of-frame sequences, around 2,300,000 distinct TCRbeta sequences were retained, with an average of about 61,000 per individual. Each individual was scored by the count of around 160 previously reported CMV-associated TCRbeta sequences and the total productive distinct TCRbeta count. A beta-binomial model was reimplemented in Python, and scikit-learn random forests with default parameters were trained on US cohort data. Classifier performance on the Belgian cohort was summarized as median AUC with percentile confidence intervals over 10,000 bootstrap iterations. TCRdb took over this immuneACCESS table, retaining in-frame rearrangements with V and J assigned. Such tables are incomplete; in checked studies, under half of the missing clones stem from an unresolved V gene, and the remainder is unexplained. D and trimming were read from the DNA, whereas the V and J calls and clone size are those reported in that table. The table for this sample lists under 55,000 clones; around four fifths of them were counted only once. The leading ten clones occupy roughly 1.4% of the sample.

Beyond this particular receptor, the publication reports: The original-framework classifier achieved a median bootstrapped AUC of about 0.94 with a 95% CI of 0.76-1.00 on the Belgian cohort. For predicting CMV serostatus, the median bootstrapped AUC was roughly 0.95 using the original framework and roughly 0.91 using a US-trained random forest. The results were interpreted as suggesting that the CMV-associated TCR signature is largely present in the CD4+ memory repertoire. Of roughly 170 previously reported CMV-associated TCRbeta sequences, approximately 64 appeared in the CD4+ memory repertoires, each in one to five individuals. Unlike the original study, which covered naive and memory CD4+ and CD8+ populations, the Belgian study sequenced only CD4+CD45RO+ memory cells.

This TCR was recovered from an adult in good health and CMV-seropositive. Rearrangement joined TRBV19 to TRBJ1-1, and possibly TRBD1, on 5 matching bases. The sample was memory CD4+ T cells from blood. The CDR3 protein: CASSWSGGRNTEAFF. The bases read TGTGCCAGCTCGTGGTCCGGGGGGAGGAACACTGAAGCTTTCTTT.